This TCR beta chain is drawn from a study of neoadjuvant nivolumab and ipilimumab in lung cancer. Whole-study results and caveats: From pretherapy to surgery, tumor richness and clonality rose with dual therapy. Only a single major-pathologic-response sample was available for clonality analysis. Higher pretherapy blood TCR richness went with higher resected-tumor richness.

Here immunoSEQ multiplex PCR was the method, and the copy in TCRdb shows in-frame clones only, minus some. In the table there are about 30,000 clones, roughly 76% of which are singletons. This CDR3 contains 13 residues. The ends lost 6 bases at V and 2 bases at J; junction bases unmatched: 2. Germline CDR1 reads MNHEY; CDR2 reads SVGAGI. For this clone: What it binds is not known.

The sequenced sample was tumor tissue, obtained after neoadjuvant nivolumab, alone or with ipilimumab, at or shortly before surgery. This TCR was sampled from an adult with non-small cell lung cancer. The chain links TRBV6-5 to TRBJ1-2; 8 bases are a match to TRBD1. The CDR3 loop reads CASSDRGNYGYTF. The CDR3 DNA follows: TGTGCCAGCAGCGACAGGGGAAACTATGGCTACACCTTC.